The TCR beta chain under discussion was sequenced for a study of blood T cell repertoires in COVID-19. Looking at the study overall: Whether acute or convalescent, the COVID-19 samples came from the United States, Italy and Spain. PBMCs, B-cell-depleted T cells, or T cells were the source of the cDNA or gDNA that made up the material.

In the authors' workflow: Reference gene primer amplification gave estimated nucleated cell counts. Repertoires were generated with immunoSEQ multiplex PCR, while TCRdb's copy carries only in-frame clones and drops some. V, J and clone size reflect that table, while D and trimming were determined from the DNA. The table has roughly 120,000 clones, 92% seen once; the top ten hold around 1.9%. Enrollment of patients from Seattle took place during active infection, with longitudinal follow-up. Trimming took off 3 bases at V and 5 bases at J, with 10 bases between the two ends. The CDR3 length is 13 residues.

This sequence joins TRBV12-3 or TRBV12-4 and TRBJ1-2; the D gene is possibly TRBD1 (5 bases). This receptor was obtained from a man in his fifties with COVID-19, enrolled during active disease. The sample consisted of peripheral blood. CDR3 nucleotide sequence: TGTGCCAGCAGTTTTTCGGCAGGGTATGGCTACACCTTC. Residues: CASSFSAGYGYTF.